The T cell receptor (beta chain) under discussion was sequenced for a study of shared clonotypes between healthy human individuals. The germline V gene has CDR1 SQVTM and CDR2 ANQGSEA. The CDR3 has 14 residues. Trimming shortened V by 6 bases and J by 0 bases, and 15 bases separated the two germline ends. The repertoire was sequenced with immunoSEQ multiplex PCR; TCRdb's copy has only in-frame clones and lacks some. Of around 700,000 clones listed, around 73% are singletons. The sample consisted of memory CD4+ T cells sorted from blood. Specified subset: CD45RA-negative fraction. The TCR comes from a woman between 25 and 40 years old in good health. The chain uses TRBV29-1 and TRBJ2-7, with D perhaps matching TRBD2 (7 bases). CDR3 region: CSVPRGADSYEQYF. DNA for the CDR3: TGCAGCGTCCCTCGGGGGGCCGACTCCTACGAGCAGTACTTC.